The 25 T cell receptor beta chains given below trace back to one sample, sequenced in a study of blood T cell repertoires in COVID-19. Assay: immunoSEQ multiplex PCR; the TCRdb copy retains only in-frame clones and omits some. Here the sample spans roughly 190,000 clones, around 83% being singletons. The specimen was PBMCs or T cells enriched from blood (not recorded which). Receptors were obtained from a woman between 40 and 50 years old in a cohort exposed to, infected with or recovered from COVID-19 (not recorded which).

This clone was detected only once. This chain uses TRBV12-5 with TRBJ2-1, with TRBD1 matching over 7 bases. Trimming took 4 bases from V and 12 from J; bases not matched to a gene: 15. There are 15 residues in the CDR3. In germline, CDR1 is LGHNT, CDR2 FRNRAP. The CDR3 loop reads CASGSGRSDYRGQFF. CDR3 DNA: TGTGCTAGTGGTTCAGGTCGATCGGATTACAGGGGGCAGTTCTTC. The entire variable domain, with the rest obtained from reference TRBV12-5 and TRBJ2-1, is as follows: DARVTQTPRHKVTEMGQEVTMRCQPILGHNTVFWYRQTMMQGLELLAYFRNRAPLDDSGMPKDRFSAEMPDATLATLKIQPSEPRDSAVYFCASGSGRSDYRGQFFGPGTRLTVL.

The chain couples TRBV6-2 or TRBV6-3 to TRBJ1-1; D gene uncertain. This CDR3 has 16 amino acids. V was clipped by 6 bases and J by 0 bases, with 17 bases between them. Germline values: CDR1 MNHEY, CDR2 SVGEGT. Written as DNA, the CDR3 is TGTGCCAGCAGCCCTCCCCGGGGAGAATTGAACACTGAAGCTTTCTTT. Its protein product is CASSPPRGELNTEAFF.

The chain's CDR3 is CASSVGGAGLGGEYEQYF. The CDR3 coding sequence is TGTGCCAGCAGTGTGGGAGGCGCCGGCCTCGGTGGGGAATACGAGCAGTACTTC. This chain connects TRBV6-1 to TRBJ2-7, with a tentative D call TRBD2 (6 bases). CDR3 length: 18 amino acids. Germline V gives CDR1 MNHNS, CDR2 SASEGT. Trimming left V 4 bases short and J 4 bases short, with 26 bases between.

This rearrangement joins TRBV2 to TRBJ2-7, with 10 bases lining up with TRBD1. CDR3 size: 14 residues. Trimming removed 6 bases from V and 4 bases from J; junction bases left unmatched: 6. In germline, CDR1 is SNHLY, CDR2 FYNNEI. Here the CDR3 reads CASRGTGAIYEQYF. The CDR3 DNA reads as TGTGCCAGCAGGGGGACAGGGGCGATTTACGAGCAGTACTTC.

The V gene is TRBV6-1, the J gene TRBJ2-5; 7 bases are shared with TRBD1. The length of the CDR3 is 16 residues. From germline, CDR1 is MNHNS and CDR2 SASEGT. Trimming at V came to 1 base and at J to 4 bases, leaving 9 bases not matched to a gene. CDR3: CASSEVGQATVETQYF. Written as DNA, the CDR3 is TGTGCCAGCAGTGAAGTCGGACAGGCCACGGTAGAGACCCAGTACTTC.

This chain joins TRBV11-2 and TRBJ2-3; 8 bases map to TRBD2. Germline V gene lookup returns CDR1 SGHAT and CDR2 FQNNGV. The CDR3 contains 18 residues. The J segment lost 3 bases and the V segment lost 1 base, leaving 12 bases of the junction unmatched. CDR3 residues: CASSLVSGLAGKTDTQYF. The CDR3 nucleotides are TGTGCCAGCAGCTTAGTATCGGGTTTAGCGGGAAAGACAGATACGCAGTATTTT.

A word on this clone: Distinct nucleotide sequences in the sample also encode this CDR3. The V call is TRBV19, the J call TRBJ2-7, with TRBD1 identical over 8 bases. Germline V gene sequence: CDR1 LNHDA, CDR2 SQIVND (reference sequence). With 2 bases clipped from V and 4 bases from J, the junction kept 1 base outside the gene matches. The CDR3 extends over 13 amino acids. Here the CDR3 DNA reads TGTGCCAGTAGTATACAGGGGGCGTACGAGCAGTACTTC. Its protein is CASSIQGAYEQYF.

This rearrangement joins TRBV6-2 or TRBV6-3 to TRBJ1-2, with 7 bases identical to TRBD1. Trimming removed 2 bases from V and 5 bases from J; junction bases left unmatched: 8. Germline V gene sequence: CDR1 MNHEY, CDR2 SVGEGT. CDR3 length: 15 residues. The CDR3 region is CASSYDRAFGYGYTF. The CDR3 nucleotides are TGTGCCAGCAGTTACGACAGGGCTTTTGGGTATGGCTACACCTTC.

This chain links TRBV3-1 (or the pseudogene TRBV3-2) with TRBJ1-2; 10 positions match TRBD1. This CDR3 spans 14 amino acids. The germline V gene has CDR1 LGHDT and CDR2 YNNKEL (reference sequence). V lost 5 bases, J lost 8 bases, and 8 bases stayed unmatched. The CDR3, as DNA: TGTGCCAGCAGCTCGATAGGGACAGGGGAGGGCTACACCTTC. The encoded protein is CASSSIGTGEGYTF.

The chain is built from TRBV7-2 and TRBJ2-3, with D perhaps matching TRBD2 (6 bases). CDR1 and CDR2 from the germline V gene are SGHTA and FQGNSA. The CDR3 sequence is 16 residues long. V lost 6 bases to trimming and J lost 4 bases, with 20 bases between them. The CDR3: CASRQLRLGPADTQYF. CDR3 coding DNA: TGTGCCAGCAGGCAACTCCGACTAGGCCCCGCAGATACGCAGTATTTT.

The rearrangement uses TRBV4-2 and TRBJ2-2; no clear D. Germline CDR1 is LGHNA and CDR2 is YNFKEQ. The CDR3 has 19 residues. Trimming cost V 0 bases and J 2 bases, with 19 bases left between them. CDR3: CASSQDLERRALNTGELFF. CDR3 in DNA: TGTGCCAGCAGCCAAGATCTCGAGCGCCGAGCGCTAAACACCGGGGAGCTGTTTTTT.

The CDR3 bases are TGTGCCAGCAGCCAAGTGGGACAGGGGAAAGGCAATGAGCAGTTCTTC. Protein sequence: CASSQVGQGKGNEQFF. V is TRBV3-1 (or the pseudogene TRBV3-2) and J is TRBJ2-1; 10 bases are a match to TRBD1. The germline CDR1 and CDR2 sequences are LGHDT and YNNKEL (reference sequence). The CDR3 is made up of 16 amino acids. The V and J ends lost 1 base and 6 bases, in that order; junction bases with no gene match: 6.

This rearrangement joins TRBV2 to TRBJ1-1, with 7 bases identical to TRBD1. There are 16 residues in the CDR3. The germline V gene has CDR1 SNHLY and CDR2 FYNNEI. Losses at the gene ends were 4 bases for V and 3 bases for J; bases not matched to a gene: 11. The CDR3 DNA reads as TGTGCCAGCAGTGGACAGGGAAACCCGAAGGACACTGAAGCTTTCTTT. This translates into CASSGQGNPKDTEAFF.

The J gene is TRBJ2-1, the V gene TRBV27, with a possible D match to TRBD2 (6 bases). V was shortened by 3 bases and J by 0 bases, with 12 bases between the two germline ends. CDR1 and CDR2 (germline): MNHEY, SMNVEV (reference sequence). The CDR3 is 16 amino acids. CDR3 loop: CASSLRGLSSYNEQFF. The DNA of the CDR3 is TGTGCCAGCAGTTTGCGGGGTTTGAGCTCCTACAATGAGCAGTTCTTC.

This sequence joins TRBV7-5 and TRBJ2-1; the D call in the table, TRBD2, was not verified against the DNA. TRBV7-5 is an annotated pseudogene. The CDR3 length is 16 residues. In nucleotides, the CDR3 is TGTGTCAGAAGCTTGACGGGACTAGCGGGAGGCAATGAGCAGTTCTTC. Translating gives CVRSLTGLAGGNEQFF.

V gene TRBV7-9 combines with J gene TRBJ1-4, with D possibly matching TRBD1 (5 bases). Trimming pared 4 bases from V and 8 bases from J, leaving 14 bases between. CDR1 is SEHNR and CDR2 is FQNEAQ in the germline V gene (reference sequence). The CDR3 runs 14 residues. The CDR3 coding sequence is TGTGCCAGCAGCTCCTGGACGGGGGAGGAAAAACTGTTTTTT. This gives the protein CASSSWTGEEKLFF.

The DNA of the CDR3 is TGCAGTGCTAGTGCCTTAGCGGGAGGGGACACCGGGGAGCTGTTTTTT. Translating gives CSASALAGGDTGELFF. The chain links TRBV20-1 to TRBJ2-2; 11 positions match TRBD2. CDR3 length: 16 residues. With V trimmed by 3 bases and J by 3 bases, 6 bases remained unmatched. From germline, CDR1 is DFQATT and CDR2 SNEGSKA (reference sequence).

This chain joins TRBV7-2 and TRBJ1-2; 7 bases fit TRBD1. Germline loops: CDR1 SGHTA, CDR2 FQGNSA. Unmatched junction bases numbered 5, after V lost 4 bases and J lost 3 bases. There are 14 residues in the CDR3. Here the CDR3 reads CASSYSQGDYGYTF. The CDR3 region has the DNA TGTGCCAGCAGCTATAGTCAGGGGGACTATGGCTACACCTTC.

The rearrangement joins TRBV3-1 (or the pseudogene TRBV3-2) to TRBJ2-3, with 9 bases that match TRBD2. Germline V gives CDR1 LGHDT, CDR2 YNNKEL (reference sequence). Unmatched junction bases numbered 9, after V lost 5 bases and J lost 6 bases. The CDR3 spans 15 residues. The CDR3 nucleotides read TGTGCCAGCAGCACTCCAGCGGGGGGCTCGGATACGCAGTATTTT. Amino acid sequence: CASSTPAGGSDTQYF.

The chain carries TRBV9 and TRBJ2-7; D is perhaps TRBD2 (6 bases). CDR1 and CDR2 (germline): SGDLS, YYNGEE. This CDR3 has 13 residues. Between the trimmed V and J ends, which lost 0 bases and 8 bases, there was a span of 12 bases. Here the CDR3 reads CASSVALEGKQYF. Written as DNA, the CDR3 is TGTGCCAGCAGCGTAGCTTTGGAGGGCAAGCAGTACTTC.

The gene calls are TRBV9 and TRBJ2-3, with TRBD2 identical over 7 bases. Germline V gene sequence: CDR1 SGDLS, CDR2 YYNGEE. V lost 2 bases to trimming and J lost 2 bases; unmatched junction nucleotides: 5. This CDR3 region has 15 residues. CDR3: CASSVGGSYTDTQYF. The CDR3 region has the DNA TGTGCCAGCAGCGTCGGCGGGAGTTACACAGATACGCAGTATTTT. The whole variable domain, filled in from reference TRBV9 and TRBJ2-3, reads DSGVTQTPKHLITATGQRVTLRCSPRSGDLSVYWYQQSLDQGLQFLIQYYNGEERAKGNILERFSAQQFPDLHSELNLSSLELGDSALYFCASSVGGSYTDTQYFGPGTRLTVL.

This chain joins TRBV5-1 and TRBJ1-1; D is ambiguous. CDR1 is SGHRS, CDR2 YFSETQ, per germline. The CDR3 loop spans 12 amino acids. Trimming took off 5 bases at V and 5 bases at J, with 10 bases between the two ends. CDR3 protein: CASRLAGTEAFF. The CDR3 DNA is TGCGCCAGCAGATTAGCCGGTACTGAAGCTTTCTTT.

The chain recombines TRBV18 with TRBJ1-1; D gene unclear. From germline, CDR1 is KGHSH and CDR2 LQKENI. The CDR3 runs 13 residues. V lost 3 bases and J 0 bases, leaving 5 bases between the germline ends. The CDR3 spells CASSPLLNTEAFF. CDR3 in DNA: TGTGCCAGCTCACCTTTATTGAACACTGAAGCTTTCTTT. The full variable domain, its missing parts supplied by reference TRBV18 and TRBJ1-1, is NAGVMQNPRHLVRRRGQEARLRCSPMKGHSHVYWYRQLPEEGLKFMVYLQKENIIDESGMPKERFSAEFPKEGPSILRIQQVVRGDSAAYFCASSPLLNTEAFFGQGTRLTVV.

V is TRBV4-3 and J is TRBJ1-2, with 7 bases fitting TRBD1. This CDR3 contains 12 residues. J was trimmed by 8 bases and V by 4 bases; bases with no gene match: 4. The germline V gene has CDR1 LGHNA and CDR2 YSLEER. In nucleotides, the CDR3 is TGCGCCAGCAGCCCTGACAGGGCCGGCTACACCTTC. Translating it yields CASSPDRAGYTF.

The chain is built from TRBV11-1 and TRBJ2-1, with 10 positions matching TRBD2. Germline CDR1 is SGHAT and CDR2 is FQDESV (reference sequence). The CDR3 has 14 residues. The V segment lost 8 bases and the J segment 5 bases; nucleotides outside the gene matches: 6. The CDR3 region is CASPKREGNNEQFF. CDR3 DNA: TGTGCCAGCCCCAAGCGGGAGGGGAACAATGAGCAGTTCTTC.